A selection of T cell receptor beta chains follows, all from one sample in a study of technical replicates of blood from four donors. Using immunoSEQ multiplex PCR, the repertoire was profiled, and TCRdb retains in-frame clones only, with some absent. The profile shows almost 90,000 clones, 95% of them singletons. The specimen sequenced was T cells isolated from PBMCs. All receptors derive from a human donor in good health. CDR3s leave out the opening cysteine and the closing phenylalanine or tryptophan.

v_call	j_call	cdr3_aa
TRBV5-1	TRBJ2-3	ASSLTVQGPTDTQY
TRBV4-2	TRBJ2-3	ASSQESGSGLFDTQY
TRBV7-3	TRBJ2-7	ASSLGSAGPYEQY
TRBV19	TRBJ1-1	ASSIGQGSMNTEAF
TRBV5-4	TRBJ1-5	ASSLVGDKPQH
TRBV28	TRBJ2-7	ASSLGVYSYEQY
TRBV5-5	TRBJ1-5	ASRPQTGGGQPQH
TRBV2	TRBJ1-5	ASSYRFYQPQH
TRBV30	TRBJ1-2	AWTLDRNYGYT
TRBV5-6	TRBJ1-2	ASSHPRDSAYYGYT
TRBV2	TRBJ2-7	ASSERGPGQSYYEQY
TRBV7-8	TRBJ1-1	ASSPPAAGHTEAF
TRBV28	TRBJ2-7	ASSTGTLKQY
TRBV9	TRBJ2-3	ASSSEAGGPEDTQY
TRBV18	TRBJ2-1	ASSPVAGVVNEQF
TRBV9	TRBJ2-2	ASSPGTGTGELF
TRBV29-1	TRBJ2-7	SGTSGSYEQY
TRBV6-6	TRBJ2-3	ASSSLGVDTQY
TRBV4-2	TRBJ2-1	ASSQGAGDYYNEQF
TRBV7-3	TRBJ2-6	ASSSRTSGANVLT
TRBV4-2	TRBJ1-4	ASSQDPRQGAVSAEKLF
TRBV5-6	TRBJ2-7	ASSFGQGHEQY
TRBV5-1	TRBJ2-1	ASSLGSGAYYNEQF
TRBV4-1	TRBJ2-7	ASSPMDSSETYEQY
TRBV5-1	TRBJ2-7	ASSLGQGAYEQY
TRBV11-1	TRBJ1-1	ASSLVGLEAF
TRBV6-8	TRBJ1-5	ASSSLGTGSKPQH
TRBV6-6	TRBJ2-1	ASSYPAGGPLNEQF
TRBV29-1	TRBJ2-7	SARITTYEQY
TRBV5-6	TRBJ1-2	ASSYDGQRRYGYT
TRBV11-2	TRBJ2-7	ASSSGLNYEQY
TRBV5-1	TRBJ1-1	ASSNRDRNTEAF
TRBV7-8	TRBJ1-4	ASSGQGSNEKLF
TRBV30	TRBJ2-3	AWTSGTDTQY
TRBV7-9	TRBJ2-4	ASSLARLENIQY
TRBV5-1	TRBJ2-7	ASSPVTTGGAPYEQY
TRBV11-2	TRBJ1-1	ASSFFVDTEAF
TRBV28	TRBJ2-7	ASLQGVLTYEQY
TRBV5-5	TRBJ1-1	ASSPNSPNTEAF
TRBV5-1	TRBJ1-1	ASSPGQGFTEAF
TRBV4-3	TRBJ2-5	ASSQENVRQETQY
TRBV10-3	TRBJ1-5	AISGQGADQPQH
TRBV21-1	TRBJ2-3	ATPGGPSGPDTQY
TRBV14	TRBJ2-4	ASSLRGEVAKNIQY
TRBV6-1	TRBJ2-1	ASSEALRREGDNEQF
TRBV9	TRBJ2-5	ASSLLAGDETQY
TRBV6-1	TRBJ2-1	ASSEGLAGGDNEQF
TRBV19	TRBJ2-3	ASSTLAGVTDTQY
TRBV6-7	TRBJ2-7	ASSYPDRVPSYEQY
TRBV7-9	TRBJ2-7	ASSLVTSENEQY
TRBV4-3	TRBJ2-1	ASSQEGLTWDNEQF
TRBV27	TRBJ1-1	ASSLSEGMGDTEAF
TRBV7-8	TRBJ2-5	ASSSLGGETQY
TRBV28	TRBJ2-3	ASILTGGLTDTQY
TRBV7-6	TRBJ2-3	ASSLGRTDTQY
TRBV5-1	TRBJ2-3	ASFSGIDTQY
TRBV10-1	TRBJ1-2	ATSAGGLYGYT
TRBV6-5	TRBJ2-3	ASSPQRGLTDTQY
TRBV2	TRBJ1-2	ASRGQLGYT
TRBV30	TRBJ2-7	AWSGDRPYEQY